This is a list of T cell receptor beta chains from one sample in a study of shared clonotypes between healthy human individuals. TCRdb's copy holds only in-frame clones and misses some; the assay was immunoSEQ multiplex PCR. This table holds about 1.1 million clones, approximately 75% found once. Sequencing input: memory CD4+ T cells from PBMCs. The receptors here all came from a man aged 18 to 30 in good health. Some clones in this sample may be carry-over from other donors' samples. Both conserved end residues are part of each CDR3. Fields, in order: D gene, clone size, J gene, V gene, CDR3 DNA, CDR3 protein. A D gene is named only where the DNA matches it firmly. Some rows mark clone size as missing; the rest say once, few, many or name a class of expanded clone.

>NA|NA|TRBJ2-1|TRBV7-2
TGTGCCAGCAGTCGTCAGACAGGGAGGGTTTTCAATGAGCAGTTCTTC
CASSRQTGRVFNEQFF
>NA|NA|TRBJ2-2|TRBV9
TGTGCCAGCAGCGTAAGTCGGGAGCCCGGGGAGCTGTTTTTT
CASSVSREPGELFF
>NA|NA|TRBJ2-1|TRBV11-3
TGTGCCAGCAGCTTAGCCCCGGCCTTTACAGGGTCGGACAATGAGCAGTTCTTC
CASSLAPAFTGSDNEQFF
>TRBD2|few|TRBJ2-7|TRBV6-6
TGTGCCAGCAGTAGGGATAGCGGGAACCTGGGGTACGAGCAGTACTTC
CASSRDSGNLGYEQYF
>TRBD1|NA|TRBJ2-5|TRBV7-9
TGTGCCAGCAGCTTTCCCGGGGACAGGGCGCCGCGGGAGACCCAGTACTTC
CASSFPGDRAPRETQYF
>TRBD2|NA|TRBJ2-7|TRBV30
TGTGCCTGGGGGGGACTAGCCGCCTACGAGCAGTACTTC
CAWGGLAAYEQYF
>NA|many|TRBJ2-6|TRBV2
TGTGCCTCCCGGGCCCTCTCTGGGGCCAACGTCCTGACTTTC
CASRALSGANVLTF
>TRBD2|NA|TRBJ2-2|TRBV9
TGTGCCAGCAGCCCCCGGGGGGATTCGAACACCGGGGAGCTGTTTTTT
CASSPRGDSNTGELFF
>NA|NA|TRBJ2-3|TRBV6-1
TGTGCCAGCAGGGGTGGTAGCGGCTACACAGATACGCAGTATTTT
CASRGGSGYTDTQYF
>TRBD2|NA|TRBJ2-5|TRBV7-9
TGTGCCAGCAGCTTAGGGCGGCTAGCGGGGCCCCCCACCCAAGAGACCCAGTACTTC
CASSLGRLAGPPTQETQYF
>TRBD1|NA|TRBJ2-6|TRBV4-2
TGTGCCAGCAGCGGGACAGGGAGCTCTGGGGCCAACGTCCTGACTTTC
CASSGTGSSGANVLTF
>NA|NA|TRBJ1-1|TRBV2
TGTGCCAGCAGGGCGGGCCTCGGGGTAGGGGTGAGATACACTGAAGCTTTCTTT
CASRAGLGVGVRYTEAFF
>NA|NA|TRBJ2-2|TRBV7-9
TGTGCCAGCAGCTGGCAGGGGTCCGGGGAGCTGTTTTTT
CASSWQGSGELFF
>NA|NA|TRBJ2-7|TRBV5-1
TGCGCCAGCAGCTTGGTTGTCGAACCGGGCGAGCAGTACTTC
CASSLVVEPGEQYF
>NA|NA|TRBJ2-3|TRBV11-2
TGTGCCAGCAGCTTAGGCCTAGTCGTAGATACGCAGTATTTT
CASSLGLVVDTQYF
>NA|NA|TRBJ1-2|TRBV4-2
TGTGCCAGCAGCCAAGATGCCGAGGGGACCTCCCTATTCAAGTTC
CASSQDAEGTSLFKF
>TRBD1|many|TRBJ1-2|TRBV6-6
TGTGCCAGCAGTCCAGCCGGGACAGGGTATAACTATGGCTACACCTTC
CASSPAGTGYNYGYTF
>TRBD1|NA|TRBJ1-2|TRBV19
TGTGCCAGTAGTAGCCCAGCAGGGGGTAACTATGGCTACACCTTC
CASSSPAGGNYGYTF
>NA|NA|TRBJ2-3|TRBV28
TGTGCCAGCAGTACCCCCTGGGCCTCGGATACGCAGTATTTT
CASSTPWASDTQYF
>TRBD2|NA|TRBJ2-3|TRBV11-1
TGTGCCAGCAGCTTTAAGACTAGCGGGAGGTTTGGTACAGATACGCAGTATTTT
CASSFKTSGRFGTDTQYF
>TRBD1|few|TRBJ1-5|TRBV5-1
TGCGCCAGCAGACCGGACAGGGGCAATCAGCCCCAGCATTTT
CASRPDRGNQPQHF
>TRBD1|NA|TRBJ1-2|TRBV2
TGTGCCAGCAGGTGGGACAGGGCGCTAGCTAACTATGGCTACACCTTC
CASRWDRALANYGYTF
>NA|once|TRBJ2-1|TRBV5-1
TGCGCCAGCAGCCAGGAGGTAGGGACTGGTAACAATGAGCAGTTCTTC
CASSQEVGTGNNEQFF
>TRBD1|NA|TRBJ1-5|TRBV7-8
TGTGCCAGCAGCTTTGCGGGACAGGGCTACAATCAGCCCCAGCATTTT
CASSFAGQGYNQPQHF
>NA|NA|TRBJ1-1|TRBV28
TGTGCCAGCTTGGACAATTGGGGGACTGAAGCTTTCTTT
CASLDNWGTEAFF
>NA|few|TRBJ1-5|TRBV19
TGTGCCAGTCAGACAGACGCCTATAGCAATCAGCCCCAGCATTTT
CASQTDAYSNQPQHF
>NA|NA|TRBJ1-4|TRBV7-9
TGTGCCAGCAGCTTAGGGGCGCGGACGACAACTAATGAAAAACTGTTTTTT
CASSLGARTTTNEKLFF
>NA|few|TRBJ1-1|TRBV9
TGTGCCAGCAGCGTAGACATCTCAGGGAAGGGGAACACTGAAGCTTTCTTT
CASSVDISGKGNTEAFF
>NA|once|TRBJ1-1|TRBV14
TGTGCCAGCAGCACCACCCATGGAGCAACTGAAGCTTTCTTT
CASSTTHGATEAFF
>TRBD2|NA|TRBJ2-7|TRBV11-2
TGTGCCAGCAGCTTAGGGCTAGCGGGAATTGCCGAGCAGTACTTC
CASSLGLAGIAEQYF
>TRBD1|NA|TRBJ2-2|TRBV10-3
TGTGCCATCAGTGAAAGGGGGCGCGGCACCGGGGAGCTGTTTTTT
CAISERGRGTGELFF
>TRBD2|NA|TRBJ2-1|TRBV25-1
TGTGCCAGCAGTCGCCGCCTAGCGGGAGACAATGAGCAGTTCTTC
CASSRRLAGDNEQFF
>NA|NA|TRBJ2-7|TRBV5-1
TGCGCCAGCAGCGCTGGACAGCTATCCTACGAGCAGTACTTC
CASSAGQLSYEQYF
>TRBD2|NA|TRBJ2-7|TRBV7-3
TGTGCCAGCAGCCCGGGACTAGCGGGAGTAAGGGAGCAGTACTTC
CASSPGLAGVREQYF
>NA|NA|TRBJ1-5|TRBV18
TGTGCCAGCTCACCTATGGGACACCCCAATCAGCCCCAGCATTTT
CASSPMGHPNQPQHF
>TRBD1|NA|TRBJ2-7|TRBV28
TGTGCCAGCACAGATGCCGGGACAGGGACCTACGAGCAGTACTTC
CASTDAGTGTYEQYF
>TRBD2|NA|TRBJ2-2|TRBV7-2
TGTGCCAGCAGCCGGGGACTAGCGGCTACGAACACCGGGGAGCTGTTTTTT
CASSRGLAATNTGELFF
>TRBD1|few|TRBJ2-3|TRBV5-4
TGTGCCAGCAGCCGACAGGGAATTCCCACAGATACGCAGTATTTT
CASSRQGIPTDTQYF
>NA|NA|TRBJ1-4|TRBV9
TGTGCCAGCAGCCGGGGACTCCGGAACGGAGCTAATGAAAAACTGTTTTTT
CASSRGLRNGANEKLFF
>NA|NA|TRBJ1-5|TRBV19
TGTGCCAGTAGTTCCTCTGCCGGGACTTCCTGGCATTTT
CASSSSAGTSWHF
>NA|once|TRBJ2-1|TRBV19
TGTGCCAGTAGTATAGATGGAGGGCGGAATGAGCAGTTCTTC
CASSIDGGRNEQFF
>TRBD2|NA|TRBJ2-7|TRBV11-2
TGTGCCAGCAGGGGGAGGGGACCCACTCACGAGCAGTACTTC
CASRGRGPTHEQYF
>NA|NA|TRBJ1-4|TRBV6-1
TGTGCCAGCAGTGAAAGCGCGGACCTAAGAGGAAAACTGTTTTTT
CASSESADLRGKLFF
>NA|NA|TRBJ2-3|TRBV2
TGTGCCAGCAGTGGAGGCGAGGAGGACGTCACAGATACGCAGTATTTT
CASSGGEEDVTDTQYF
>NA|NA|TRBJ2-5|TRBV6-5
TGTGCCAGCAGCTCCGGGACTGTTGGAGAGACCCAGTACTTC
CASSSGTVGETQYF
>NA|NA|TRBJ1-1|TRBV7-2
TGTGCCAGCAGCTTAGTGGGTGGGAACACTGAAGCTTTCTTT
CASSLVGGNTEAFF
>NA|NA|TRBJ1-5|TRBV25-1
TGTGCCAGCTCCCCAACAGGGAGCCAGCCCCAGCATTTT
CASSPTGSQPQHF
>NA|NA|TRBJ2-5|TRBV5-1
TGCGCCAGCAGCGTGCAGGGGGGTCTGAGTGAGACCCAGTACTTC
CASSVQGGLSETQYF
>NA|many|TRBJ2-7|TRBV28
TGTGCCGGCGGGACAGCGACGCGGGAGCAGTACTTC
CAGGTATREQYF
>NA|NA|TRBJ2-7|TRBV5-1
TGCGCCAGCAGCCTCTACAGGGACGAGCAGTACTTC
CASSLYRDEQYF
>NA|NA|TRBJ2-5|TRBV9
TGTGCCAGCAGCGCCCAGAGTGGGGTCCTACGGGAGACCCAGTACTTC
CASSAQSGVLRETQYF